This T cell receptor (beta chain) was captured in a study of T cell repertoires in cytomegalovirus infection. Study findings and constraints: Using cumulative public TCR beta family frequency, the authors identified those who carried CMV together with the relevant HLA.

TCRdb reprocessed the reads with MiXCR, giving one entry per CDR3 protein. The repertoire has around 330,000 distinct CDR3 sequences, 15% to 20% of them found once; the top ten carry approximately 12%. This clonotype has a count of ten or more. The target antigen is unknown. Sequences were obtained from PBMCs. The source is a human donor in good health (CMV status not recorded). Some clones in this sample may be carry-over from other donors' samples.

The CDR3 protein is CASSSGGASEYEQYF. The CDR3 nucleotides read TGTGCCAGCAGTTCAGGGGGCGCATCGGAATACGAGCAGTACTTC. The V and J genes are TRBV28 and TRBJ2-7; 8 positions match TRBD1. After removal of 4 bases from V and 4 bases from J, the junction contained 9 bases not matched to a gene. CDR1 is MDHEN, CDR2 SYDVKM, per germline. CDR3 length: 15 amino acids.